Below are 14 T cell receptor beta chains sequenced from a single sample in a study of identical twins. TCRdb recomputed calls from the 5' RACE reads with MiXCR, one row per CDR3 protein. This table has 450,000 or so distinct CDR3 sequences, approximately 15% appearing once. The same specimen was also included in a second study, on yellow fever vaccine responses in identical twins.

What was sequenced was CD4+ T cells sorted from blood. These receptors originate from a woman younger than 35 in good health.

This clonotype was found a few times. This sequence joins TRBV5-1 and TRBJ1-2; no firm D call. The germline V and J ends were trimmed by 3 bases and 5 bases, with 14 bases remaining between them. The CDR3 runs to 14 residues. Germline CDR1 is SGHRS and CDR2 is YFSETQ. CDR3 nucleotide sequence: TGCGCCAGCAGCTCCAACCCTGCTTCATATGGCTACACCTTC. Translation gives CASSSNPASYGYTF.

This clonotype was recorded a few times. The gene calls are TRBV12-3 or TRBV12-4 and TRBJ2-1, with D possibly being TRBD2 (6 bases). This CDR3 has 13 residues. The V end lost 1 base, the J end lost 7 bases, and 8 bases lay between the germline ends. CDR3 protein: CASSLGRGNEQFF. In DNA form, the CDR3 reads TGTGCCAGCAGTTTAGGTCGGGGGAATGAGCAGTTCTTC.

In this sample, this clonotype turned up a few times. This chain connects TRBV20-1 to TRBJ2-1; 8 bases are shared with TRBD2. Germline V lookup: CDR1 DFQATT, CDR2 SNEGSKA (reference sequence). Unmatched junction bases numbered 17, after V lost 3 bases and J lost 4 bases. This CDR3 comprises 18 residues. The CDR3 nucleotides are TGCAGTGCTAGTTTGCCCAGCGGGGGCTCACGGGGGTACAATGAGCAGTTCTTC. The encoded protein is CSASLPSGGSRGYNEQFF.

The V call is TRBV6-2 or TRBV6-3, the J call TRBJ2-2; 7 bases match TRBD2. The trim removed 6 bases at V and 7 bases at J, leaving 8 bases unmatched. Germline V CDR1 and CDR2: MNHEY, SVGEGT. The CDR3 consists of 14 residues. CDR3 loop: CASRQDWGGGELFF. The CDR3 DNA follows: TGTGCCAGCAGACAAGATTGGGGGGGCGGGGAGCTGTTTTTT.

The chain joins TRBV5-6 to TRBJ2-1, with D tentatively TRBD1 (6 bases). The length of the CDR3 is 14 residues. Trimming pared 3 bases from V and 5 bases from J, leaving 12 bases between. The germline V gene has CDR1 SGHDT and CDR2 YYEEEE. Written as DNA, the CDR3 is TGTGCCAGCAGCTCATTAGGGACAAACAATGAGCAGTTCTTC. Amino acid sequence: CASSSLGTNNEQFF.

The chain is built from TRBV9 and TRBJ2-2; the match to TRBD1 covers 9 bases. CDR1 is SGDLS, CDR2 YYNGEE, per germline. The V and J ends lost 0 bases and 2 bases, in that order; junction bases with no gene match: 5. CDR3 length: 17 amino acids. The CDR3 sequence is CASSVARDRANTGELFF. CDR3 nucleotide sequence: TGTGCCAGCAGCGTAGCGAGGGACAGGGCTAACACCGGGGAGCTGTTTTTT.

Only a few counts were recorded for this clonotype. The chain uses TRBV4-2 and TRBJ1-4; D possibly corresponds to TRBD1 (5 bases). This CDR3 comprises 15 residues. V was trimmed by 4 bases and J by 6 bases, leaving 15 bases between them. CDR1 and CDR2 (germline): LGHNA, YNFKEQ. The CDR3 region is CASSPLERDDEKLFF. The DNA of the CDR3 is TGTGCCAGCAGCCCGCTGGAGAGGGACGATGAAAAACTGTTTTTT.

V and J are TRBV20-1 and TRBJ1-3; tentatively, D is TRBD1 (6 bases). The CDR3 length is 15 residues. Per germline, CDR1 DFQATT and CDR2 SNEGSKA (reference sequence). Trimming pared 0 bases from V and 2 bases from J, leaving 11 bases between. In nucleotides, the CDR3 is TGCAGTGCTAGAGATCGCAGGGGAGCTGGAAACACCATATATTTT. This translates into CSARDRRGAGNTIYF.

This clonotype was seen repeatedly, ten times or more. This chain links TRBV10-3 with TRBJ2-1; possibly TRBD1 or TRBD2 for D (6 bases each). CDR3 size: 15 residues. V dropped 5 bases and J dropped 1 base, with 12 bases sitting between them. The germline V gene has CDR1 ENHRY and CDR2 SYGVKD. This chain's CDR3 is CAISQGGQSYNEQFF. CDR3 DNA sequence: TGTGCCATCAGTCAAGGGGGGCAGTCCTACAATGAGCAGTTCTTC.

At least ten counts were recorded for this clonotype. The CDR3 region is CASSSSGGANEQFF. CDR3 nucleotide sequence: TGTGCCAGCAGTTCTAGCGGGGGGGCCAATGAGCAGTTCTTC. The rearrangement joins TRBV12-3 or TRBV12-4 to TRBJ2-1, with TRBD2 identical over 12 bases. The J segment lost 6 bases and the V segment lost 4 bases, leaving 1 base of the junction unmatched. This CDR3 region has 14 residues.

This clonotype was found a few times. The chain uses TRBV20-1 and TRBJ2-7; D gene unclear. The CDR3 runs to 13 residues. Germline CDR1 and CDR2: DFQATT and SNEGSKA (reference sequence). Trimming stripped 6 bases from V and 3 bases from J, with 15 bases between. The chain's CDR3 is CSAQPDLGYEQYF. CDR3 nucleotides: TGCAGTGCACAGCCGGATCTCGGCTACGAGCAGTACTTC.

This clonotype appeared a few times. The chain employs TRBV7-3 and TRBJ2-2; D possibly corresponds to TRBD1 (5 bases). Germline CDR1 SGHTA, CDR2 FQGTGA. Trimming cost V 4 bases and J 6 bases, with 15 bases left between them. The length of the CDR3 is 15 residues. DNA of the CDR3: TGTGCCAGCAGCTGGAGTCAGGGAATTCCCGGGGAGCTGTTTTTT. This sequence encodes CASSWSQGIPGELFF.

J is TRBJ1-5 and V is TRBV7-9; D call uncertain. CDR3 length: 13 residues. Germline V gene data show CDR1 as SEHNR and CDR2 as FQNEAQ (reference sequence). Trimming took off 2 bases at V and 6 bases at J, with 8 bases between the two ends. In DNA, the CDR3 is TGTGCCAGCAGCTTATATGAGTCTCAGCCCCAGCATTTT. Amino acid sequence: CASSLYESQPQHF.

This clonotype was seen more than once but under ten times. This sequence joins TRBV24-1 and TRBJ2-1, with TRBD2 matching 14 bases. The V and J ends lost 6 bases and 6 bases, in that order; junction bases with no gene match: 9. The CDR3 has 17 amino acids. From germline, CDR1 is KGHDR and CDR2 SFDVKD. CDR3 coding DNA: TGTGCCACCAGTAGTAGACCGGGACTAGCGGGAGTCAATGAGCAGTTCTTC. It translates to CATSSRPGLAGVNEQFF.